The TCR beta chain described here comes from a study of shared clonotypes between healthy human individuals. About this clone: Its antigen is currently unknown.

The method was immunoSEQ multiplex PCR; TCRdb's version includes in-frame clones alone and lacks a portion of them. The table records about 2.4 million clones, over 85% of them present only once. Findings of the study overall: Estimated richness values were generally larger in naive subsets than in memory subsets.

This CDR3 is 14 amino acids long. The V gene lost 5 bases and the J gene lost 5 bases, with 14 bases spanning the gap. CDR1 and CDR2 (germline): SGHTA, FQGNSA. The TCR sequence derives from a man aged 18 to 29 in good health. Some clones in this sample may be carry-over from other donors' samples. The chain links TRBV7-2 to TRBJ2-3, with a possible D match to TRBD2 (6 bases). The sequencing input was naive CD4+ T cells from PBMCs. The sample's subset: CD45RA+ positively selected. In DNA, the CDR3 is TGTGCCAGCAGCCCCCGCGGGACCGTAGATACGCAGTATTTT. This gives the protein CASSPRGTVDTQYF.